These T cell receptor beta chains were read from a single sample in a study of technical replicates of blood from several donors. The assay was immunoSEQ multiplex PCR, and TCRdb's table has in-frame clones only and misses some. The data show roughly 73,000 clones, with about 92% seen just once and approximately 0.25% held by the top ten. Material: T cells isolated from PBMCs. These receptors came from a human donor in good health. CDR3s include the opening cysteine and the closing phenylalanine or tryptophan. A D gene is named only where the DNA matches it firmly. Clone size appears in some rows only: once, few, many, or a class for an expanded clone.

abundance	d_gene	j_gene	v_gene	CDR3nt	CDR3aa
NA	NA	TRBJ1-1	TRBV7-8	TGTGCCAGCAGCTTTTTCAGGAACAACACTGAAGCTTTCTTT	CASSFFRNNTEAFF
NA	NA	TRBJ2-7	TRBV5-4	TGTGCCAGCACCTTATCTTACAGGGTCTCCTACGAGCAGTACTTC	CASTLSYRVSYEQYF
once	TRBD1	TRBJ1-2	TRBV9	TGTGCCAGCAGCGTGACAGGGGGCTCTGCTGGCTACACCTTC	CASSVTGGSAGYTF
NA	NA	TRBJ2-1	TRBV5-4	TGTGCCAGCAGCTTGGGGTCTGAGCGGACCTACAATGAGCAGTTCTTC	CASSLGSERTYNEQFF
NA	TRBD1	TRBJ1-2	TRBV5-6	TGTGCCAGCAGCTCGGGGGACAGGGGCCTCTATGGCTACACCTTC	CASSSGDRGLYGYTF
many	TRBD1	TRBJ2-2	TRBV19	TGTGCCAGTAGTATTGGGCGAGGGGGCTTGAACACCGGGGAGCTGTTTTTT	CASSIGRGGLNTGELFF
NA	TRBD2	TRBJ2-7	TRBV6-6	TGTGCCAGCAGTTACCTCGGGGGGAGGAACGAGCAGTACTTC	CASSYLGGRNEQYF
NA	NA	TRBJ2-1	TRBV10-1	TGCGCCAGCAGTGTGGGGAGGGAGGGGGGTTACAATGAGCAGTTCTTC	CASSVGREGGYNEQFF
NA	TRBD2	TRBJ2-1	TRBV29-1	TGCAGCGTAGGGACTAACTACAATGAGCAGTTCTTC	CSVGTNYNEQFF
NA	TRBD1	TRBJ1-4	TRBV6-1	TGTGCCAGCAGTGAATACTTAAGGACAGGGGGAGGTGAAAAACTGTTTTTT	CASSEYLRTGGGEKLFF
NA	NA	TRBJ1-1	TRBV11-3	TGTGCCAGCAGCTTAGATCGGGACACTGAAGCTTTCTTT	CASSLDRDTEAFF
NA	NA	TRBJ2-3	TRBV5-4	TGTGCCAGCAGCCGGGAGATAGATACGCAGTATTTT	CASSREIDTQYF
many	TRBD2	TRBJ2-1	TRBV6-4	TGTGCCAGCAGTACCCGCAGCGGGGACTACAATGAGCAGTTCTTC	CASSTRSGDYNEQFF
NA	TRBD2	TRBJ2-2	TRBV29-1	TGCAGCGTTGTTCTCTCTAGCGGGTACACCGGGGAGCTGTTTTTT	CSVVLSSGYTGELFF
NA	NA	TRBJ2-7	TRBV7-2	TGTGCCAGCAGCTTAGCGGAGGGCTTCTCCTACGAGCAGTACTTC	CASSLAEGFSYEQYF
NA	NA	TRBJ2-7	TRBV4-1	TGCGCCAGCAGCCACCTTGTTAAGGCCCGGGACGGGGGTTACGAGCAGTACTTC	CASSHLVKARDGGYEQYF
NA	NA	TRBJ2-1	TRBV2	TGTGCCAGCAGCAAGGGATCCGGGGGGCACAATGAGCAGTTCTTC	CASSKGSGGHNEQFF
NA	NA	TRBJ1-2	TRBV14	TGTGCCAGCAGCCAAGACATCACGGGGGTGAGCTTCGGCTACACCTTC	CASSQDITGVSFGYTF
NA	NA	TRBJ2-5	TRBV20-1	TGCAGTGCTGGCCCAAAAGAGACCCAGTACTTC	CSAGPKETQYF
NA	NA	TRBJ1-1	TRBV6-4	TGTGCCAGCAGGAATCCCGGGAACACTGAAGCTTTCTTT	CASRNPGNTEAFF
NA	TRBD1	TRBJ1-4	TRBV30	TGTGCCTGGAGTGTACCCTGGACAGGCTCCCTCTCTGAAAAACTGTTTTTT	CAWSVPWTGSLSEKLFF
once	TRBD1	TRBJ2-2	TRBV27	TGTGCCAGCAGTTTGTACAGGGGGCCGAGCACCGGGGAGCTGTTTTTT	CASSLYRGPSTGELFF
once	NA	TRBJ1-5	TRBV5-1	TGCGCCAGCAGCTTAGGAGGGATTGGGCAGCCCCAGCATTTT	CASSLGGIGQPQHF
NA	TRBD1	TRBJ2-1	TRBV7-9	TGTGCCAGCACCGCACAGGGGGCCTCCTACAATGAGCAGTTCTTC	CASTAQGASYNEQFF
NA	NA	TRBJ1-1	TRBV6-1	TGTGCCAGCAGTGAAATTGGGGTAGGGTGGGGGGGCACTGAAGCTTTCTTT	CASSEIGVGWGGTEAFF
NA	NA	TRBJ2-1	TRBV4-1	TGCGCCAGCAGCCAAGAAGTGATAGCGGTGGATGAGCAGTTCTTC	CASSQEVIAVDEQFF
NA	NA	TRBJ2-7	TRBV28	TGTGCCAGCAGTTTAGGCGACAGATCCTACGAGCAGTACTTC	CASSLGDRSYEQYF
NA	NA	TRBJ2-7	TRBV5-1	TGCGCCAGCAGCTTGGAAACAGATAGCTACGAGCAGTACTTC	CASSLETDSYEQYF
NA	NA	TRBJ2-3	TRBV27	TGTGCCAGCAGTTTTAGAATGGGGCCAGATACGCAGTATTTT	CASSFRMGPDTQYF
NA	TRBD2	TRBJ2-1	TRBV5-1	TGCGCCAGCAGCACTAGCGGGAGCGATGAGCAGTTCTTC	CASSTSGSDEQFF
once	TRBD2	TRBJ2-5	TRBV6-6	TGTGCCAGCAGTTGGGGAGCGGGGCACCAAGAGACCCAGTACTTC	CASSWGAGHQETQYF
NA	TRBD1	TRBJ2-7	TRBV5-1	TGCGCCAGCAGCCTTGGGACAGGGGGCGTCTACGAGCAGTACTTC	CASSLGTGGVYEQYF
NA	TRBD2	TRBJ2-1	TRBV7-2	TGTGCCAGCAGCTTGAGCGGGATTTCGGCCTTCAATGAGCAGTTCTTC	CASSLSGISAFNEQFF
NA	TRBD1	TRBJ2-7	TRBV5-5	TGTGCCAGCAGCTTAGGACGGGGACAGAGCTACGAGCAGTACTTC	CASSLGRGQSYEQYF
NA	NA	TRBJ1-1	TRBV7-9	TGTGCCAGCACACTACAGGTTAACACTGAAGCTTTCTTT	CASTLQVNTEAFF
NA	NA	TRBJ1-2	TRBV30	TGTGCCTGGAGGAGGGAGTTCGTCAACACCTTC	CAWRREFVNTF
NA	NA	TRBJ2-3	TRBV6-1	TGTGCCAGCAGTGACAGGGGCTCGGGTACGCAGTATTTT	CASSDRGSGTQYF
NA	NA	TRBJ1-4	TRBV2	TGTGCCAGCAGTCCAGGGCAGGGGAATGAAAAACTGTTTTTT	CASSPGQGNEKLFF
NA	TRBD2	TRBJ2-1	TRBV5-1	TGCGCCAGCAGCCCGGGGAGTCTAGCGGGGGGGCTGTACAATGAGCAGTTCTTC	CASSPGSLAGGLYNEQFF
NA	TRBD2	TRBJ2-5	TRBV6-5	TGTGCCAGCAGAACGGGACTAGCGGGCCAAGAGACCCAGTACTTC	CASRTGLAGQETQYF
NA	TRBD1	TRBJ2-4	TRBV4-1	TGCGCCAGCAGCCGCACCGGGACAGGGCGCCTTGGGGCGGGAGTAAACATTCAGTACTTC	CASSRTGTGRLGAGVNIQYF
NA	TRBD1	TRBJ2-7	TRBV19	TGTGCCAGTAGTATAAGGGACAGTGACGAGCAGTACTTC	CASSIRDSDEQYF